This T cell receptor (beta chain) was identified in a study of quantifying T cell responses using KT2 cells (dated by TCRdb to the late 2010s). In the study overall: RNA was DNase-treated and reverse transcribed with TCR alpha and beta constant-region primers, mostly using SuperScript III. The efficiency of the T4 ligation step under optimum conditions was estimated to be above 8%. To prevent over-amplification, PCR2 was performed as a SYBR Green qPCR and halted at a predetermined fluorescence threshold.

The library was generated by UMI-ligation and nested PCR. A single-stranded oligonucleotide carrying the Illumina SP2 sequence and a UMI was ligated to the cDNA 3' end using T4 RNA ligase 1. PCR1 used around 4 cycles (98 degrees C 15 s, 69 degrees C 30 s, 72 degrees C 40 s), and the beta primer was an equimolar mix of RC1.1 and RC1.2 that covered TRBC1 and TRBC2. Starting at PCR2, the TCR alpha and beta chains were handled separately, and sample indices and Illumina adaptors were added. The UMI, placed after an 8-base spacer, consisted of 12 random nucleotides arranged as two hexamers with a spacer between them. Libraries were sequenced on an Illumina MiSeq using v2 2x251 paired-end chemistry, with eleven to twelve samples typically included per run. To boost diversity, each sequencing library was supplemented with PhiX DNA at roughly 5-8%. From the authors' description of their analysis: bcl2fastq converted raw reads to FASTQ, and Demultiplexor demultiplexed the reads by dual indices. V and J genes were assigned by Decombinator through tag matching, with a single base-pair mismatch being allowed. UMIs were used by Collapsinator to correct both sequencing errors and frequency errors caused by PCR heterogeneity. CDR3Translator converted Decombinator identifiers to nucleotide sequence, translated to amino acids, and extracted CDR3 using C- and N-terminal motifs. A cluster of KT2 sequences that shared one unique molecular identifier was counted as a single distinct KT2 TCR. TCRdb reworked the public reads: Q25 trimming with fastp, MiXCR clone assembly, productive beta chains retained. A single entry per CDR3 protein holds the most common genes and DNA from its merged rows. For this entry, the V and J calls and clone size follow TCRdb and not the study's own pipeline. This sample lists fewer than 40,000 distinct CDR3 sequences; 7.3% were detected once. Clones ranked in the top ten supply roughly 14% of the sample.

The CDR3, cysteine through phenylalanine, is 15 amino acids long. This entry keeps only the CDR3 DNA: 45 bases, framed from base 1. V is cut back by 7 bases and J by 5 bases, with 11 bases in the junction unmatched. According to the germline V gene (reference sequence), CDR1 reads MNHNY and CDR2 reads SVGAGI. Paper-wide results and their limitations: No side-by-side comparison of the pipeline with other TCR sequencing techniques was included in the study. Over several orders of magnitude, the number of KT2 alpha and beta sequences rose linearly with the number of KT2 cells put in. KT2 sequences were detected down to the lowest spike-in tested, which was about one KT2 cell per 100,000 PBMC. Detection of KT2 sequences showed saturation at very high KT2 spike-in numbers.

This clonotype was picked up many times. Its antigen is still unknown. No much larger clone exists at a distance of one base, and base qualities are not known. To test the sensitivity and accuracy of the pipeline, known numbers of KT2, a T cell clone whose TCR had already been sequenced, were spiked into unfractionated PBMC. A range of KT2-to-PBMC ratios was set up by mixing KT2 cells into a fixed number of PBMC. The source is a human donor. In this chain, TRBV6-6 is recombined with TRBJ2-1, with TRBD2 matching 7 junction bases. Sequencing used PBMCs spiked with cells of the T cell clone KT2. The CDR3 protein: CASNPVRGGNNEQFF. The base sequence is TGTGCCAGCAATCCCGTTCGGGGAGGGAACAATGAGCAGTTCTTC.